This T cell receptor beta chain was identified in a study of CD8 T cells in Susac syndrome. RNA in amounts of roughly 0.45 to 1 ug was reverse transcribed with random hexamers. The amplification used immunoSEQ multiplex PCR on TCR beta CDR3; it spanned 54 Vbeta and 13 Jbeta. In TCRdb, the immunoSEQ multiplex PCR reads were re-called with MiXCR into one record per CDR3 protein. The sample lists about 130,000 distinct CDR3 sequences; roughly 80% were seen once. V was trimmed by 0 bases and J by 0 bases, leaving 22 bases between them. Germline values: CDR1 MGHRA, CDR2 YSYEKL. The CDR3 runs 20 residues. TEMRA cells were FACS-enriched, with CD8+ and CD4+ T cells isolated negatively.

The source material was CD8+ T cells from PBMCs. The sequence came from a human donor with multiple sclerosis. This rearrangement joins TRBV4-1 to TRBJ2-3; D is undetermined. DNA for the CDR3: TGCGCCAGCAGCCAAGATCGGATGGGCCGGCGAGGAGTAAGCACAGATACGCAGTATTTT. Translation: CASSQDRMGRRGVSTDTQYF.